Listed below are T cell receptor beta chains from one sample, sequenced in a study of OX40 agonist ivuxolimab in advanced cancers. The table came from immunoSEQ multiplex PCR; TCRdb's copy has only in-frame clones and leaves some out. The table includes 55,000 to 65,000 clones, roughly nine tenths detected once. The sequences come from CD4+ or CD8+ T cells sorted from blood, collected in a trial of the OX40 agonist ivuxolimab. The receptors come from an adult with an advanced solid tumor such as melanoma, head and neck, liver or kidney cancer. Both conserved end residues are part of each CDR3. A D gene is named only where the DNA matches it firmly. Clone size, where shown, is once, few, many, or a class for clones that have expanded.

V gene: TRBV7-2
D gene: TRBD1
clone size: NA
J gene: TRBJ2-7
CDR3 protein: CASSLLGTGGLYEQYF
CDR3 DNA: TGTGCCAGCAGCTTACTAGGTACAGGGGGTTTGTACGAGCAGTACTTC

V gene: TRBV18
D gene: TRBD1
clone size: NA
J gene: TRBJ1-2
CDR3 protein: CASSPGQGDGYTF
CDR3 DNA: TGTGCCAGCTCACCGGGACAGGGGGATGGCTACACCTTC

V gene: TRBV18
D gene: NA
clone size: NA
J gene: TRBJ1-2
CDR3 protein: CASSPGEQDYTF
CDR3 DNA: TGTGCCAGCTCACCAGGGGAGCAAGACTACACCTTC

V gene: TRBV7-9
D gene: NA
clone size: NA
J gene: TRBJ1-5
CDR3 protein: CASSRDSVNQPQHF
CDR3 DNA: TGTGCCAGCAGCAGAGACAGTGTCAATCAGCCCCAGCATTTT

V gene: TRBV5-6
D gene: NA
clone size: NA
J gene: TRBJ2-7
CDR3 protein: CASSFRDGLYEQYF
CDR3 DNA: TGTGCCAGCAGCTTCCGGGACGGCCTCTACGAGCAGTACTTC

V gene: TRBV19
D gene: NA
clone size: NA
J gene: TRBJ1-4
CDR3 protein: CASSIGTVSNEKLFF
CDR3 DNA: TGTGCCAGTAGTATTGGGACGGTTAGTAATGAAAAACTGTTTTTT

V gene: TRBV30
D gene: NA
clone size: once
J gene: TRBJ2-3
CDR3 protein: CAWSVVWPPDTQYF
CDR3 DNA: TGTGCCTGGAGTGTTGTATGGCCCCCAGATACGCAGTATTTT

V gene: TRBV6-5
D gene: TRBD1
clone size: once
J gene: TRBJ1-2
CDR3 protein: CASSYDRTGGYTF
CDR3 DNA: TGTGCCAGCAGTTACGATAGGACAGGAGGCTACACCTTC

V gene: TRBV11-2
D gene: NA
clone size: NA
J gene: TRBJ2-5
CDR3 protein: CASSLDRVRETQYF
CDR3 DNA: TGTGCCAGCAGCTTAGATAGGGTTCGAGAGACCCAGTACTTC

V gene: TRBV4-3
D gene: TRBD1
clone size: NA
J gene: TRBJ2-5
CDR3 protein: CASSQDRGRETQYF
CDR3 DNA: TGCGCCAGCAGCCAAGACAGGGGGCGAGAGACCCAGTACTTC

V gene: TRBV11-1
D gene: NA
clone size: NA
J gene: TRBJ2-2
CDR3 protein: CASSSGLFFTNTGELFF
CDR3 DNA: TGTGCCAGCAGCTCTGGACTTTTTTTCACGAACACCGGGGAGCTGTTTTTT

V gene: TRBV5-1
D gene: TRBD1
clone size: once
J gene: TRBJ1-5
CDR3 protein: CASSPEGGSQPQHF
CDR3 DNA: TGCGCCAGCAGCCCCGAAGGGGGCAGTCAGCCCCAGCATTTT

V gene: TRBV6-6
D gene: NA
clone size: NA
J gene: TRBJ2-2
CDR3 protein: CASRSARENTGELFF
CDR3 DNA: TGTGCCAGCCGATCTGCTCGGGAGAACACCGGGGAGCTGTTTTTT

V gene: TRBV5-6
D gene: NA
clone size: NA
J gene: TRBJ2-7
CDR3 protein: CASSFWGLWYEQYF
CDR3 DNA: TGTGCCAGCAGCTTTTGGGGCCTCTGGTACGAGCAGTACTTC

V gene: TRBV28
D gene: NA
clone size: few
J gene: TRBJ1-2
CDR3 protein: CASSFIAVNYGYTF
CDR3 DNA: TGTGCCAGCAGTTTCATCGCGGTTAACTATGGCTACACCTTC

V gene: TRBV7-4
D gene: NA
clone size: NA
J gene: TRBJ2-7
CDR3 protein: CASSPGAEPYYEQYF
CDR3 DNA: TGTGCCAGCAGCCCCGGGGCAGAGCCGTACTACGAGCAGTACTTC

V gene: TRBV11-3
D gene: TRBD2
clone size: NA
J gene: TRBJ2-1
CDR3 protein: CASSSGLAGGEQFF
CDR3 DNA: TGTGCCAGCAGCTCGGGACTAGCGGGGGGTGAGCAGTTCTTC

V gene: TRBV9
D gene: NA
clone size: NA
J gene: TRBJ2-3
CDR3 protein: CASSVAARDTQYF
CDR3 DNA: TGTGCCAGCAGCGTAGCAGCGCGGGATACGCAGTATTTT

V gene: TRBV27
D gene: NA
clone size: once
J gene: TRBJ1-1
CDR3 protein: CASRPTGFTEAFF
CDR3 DNA: TGTGCCAGCAGACCTACAGGGTTTACTGAAGCTTTCTTT

V gene: TRBV2
D gene: NA
clone size: NA
J gene: TRBJ2-7
CDR3 protein: CASRAGLHYEQYF
CDR3 DNA: TGTGCCAGCAGGGCGGGGTTACACTACGAGCAGTACTTC

V gene: TRBV7-8
D gene: NA
clone size: NA
J gene: TRBJ2-3
CDR3 protein: CASSVLTSTDTQYF
CDR3 DNA: TGTGCCAGCAGCGTCCTTACTAGCACAGATACGCAGTATTTT

V gene: TRBV6-1
D gene: TRBD2
clone size: few
J gene: TRBJ2-3
CDR3 protein: CASTAGRATDTQYF
CDR3 DNA: TGTGCCAGCACAGCCGGGAGGGCCACAGATACGCAGTATTTT

V gene: TRBV19
D gene: NA
clone size: NA
J gene: TRBJ2-5
CDR3 protein: CASSIKTAGNRETQYF
CDR3 DNA: TGTGCCAGTAGTATCAAGACAGCCGGAAACCGGGAGACCCAGTACTTC

V gene: TRBV19
D gene: TRBD1
clone size: NA
J gene: TRBJ1-4
CDR3 protein: CASSTTGVWEKLFF
CDR3 DNA: TGTGCCAGTAGTACCACAGGGGTTTGGGAAAAACTGTTTTTT

V gene: TRBV11-2
D gene: NA
clone size: NA
J gene: TRBJ2-5
CDR3 protein: CASSLDLNGGGETQYF
CDR3 DNA: TGTGCCAGCAGCTTAGATCTTAACGGTGGAGGAGAGACCCAGTACTTC

V gene: TRBV4-1
D gene: NA
clone size: NA
J gene: TRBJ2-1
CDR3 protein: CASSQDPQGSSNEQFF
CDR3 DNA: TGCGCCAGCAGCCAAGACCCCCAGGGAAGTTCCAATGAGCAGTTCTTC

V gene: TRBV5-1
D gene: TRBD2
clone size: NA
J gene: TRBJ2-5
CDR3 protein: CASSRLATSGRETQYF
CDR3 DNA: TGCGCCAGCAGCCGGTTGGCGACTAGCGGGAGAGAGACCCAGTACTTC